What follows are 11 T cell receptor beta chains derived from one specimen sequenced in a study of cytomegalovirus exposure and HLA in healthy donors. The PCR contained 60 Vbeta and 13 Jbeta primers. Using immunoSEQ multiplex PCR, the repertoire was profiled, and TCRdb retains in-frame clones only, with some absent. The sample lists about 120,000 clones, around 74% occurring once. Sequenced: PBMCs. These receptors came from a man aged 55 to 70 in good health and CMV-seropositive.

The CDR3 region has the DNA TGTGCCATCAGTGGCCCGGACAGGGGTGACTATGGCTACACCTTC. The encoded protein is CAISGPDRGDYGYTF. The chain employs TRBV10-3 and TRBJ1-2; 9 bases fit TRBD1. The germline CDR1 and CDR2 sequences are ENHRY and SYGVKD. This CDR3 spans 15 amino acids. V lost 4 bases, J lost 3 bases, and 6 bases stayed unmatched.

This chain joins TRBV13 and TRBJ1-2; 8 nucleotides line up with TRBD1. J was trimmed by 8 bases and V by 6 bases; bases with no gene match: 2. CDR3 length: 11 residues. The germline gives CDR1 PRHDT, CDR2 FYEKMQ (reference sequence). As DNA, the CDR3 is TGTGCCAGCAGGACAGGGGTCGGCTACACCTTC. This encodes CASRTGVGYTF.

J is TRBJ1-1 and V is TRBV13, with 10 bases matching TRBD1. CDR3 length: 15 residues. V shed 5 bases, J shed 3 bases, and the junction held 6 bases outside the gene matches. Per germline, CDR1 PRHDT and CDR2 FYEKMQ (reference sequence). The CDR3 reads CASSMTGGADTEAFF. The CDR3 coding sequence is TGTGCCAGCAGCATGACAGGGGGCGCAGACACTGAAGCTTTCTTT.

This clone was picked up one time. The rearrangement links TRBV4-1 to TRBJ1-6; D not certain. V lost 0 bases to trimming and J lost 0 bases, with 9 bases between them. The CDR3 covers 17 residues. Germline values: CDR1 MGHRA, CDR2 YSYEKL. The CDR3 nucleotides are TGCGCCAGCAGCCAAGATAATGATAGCTCCTATAATTCACCCCTCCACTTT. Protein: CASSQDNDSSYNSPLHF.

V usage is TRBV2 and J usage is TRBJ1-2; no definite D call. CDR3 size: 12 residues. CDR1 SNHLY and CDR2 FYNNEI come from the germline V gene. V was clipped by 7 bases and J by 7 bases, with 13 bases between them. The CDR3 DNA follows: TGTGCCAGCATCCGGGAGAGAGGTGGCTACACCTTC. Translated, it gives CASIRERGGYTF.

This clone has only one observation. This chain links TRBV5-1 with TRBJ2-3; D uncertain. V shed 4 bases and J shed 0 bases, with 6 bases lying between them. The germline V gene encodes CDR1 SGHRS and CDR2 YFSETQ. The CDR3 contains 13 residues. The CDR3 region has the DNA TGCGCCAGCAGCCCCCCTAGCACAGATACGCAGTATTTT. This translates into CASSPPSTDTQYF.

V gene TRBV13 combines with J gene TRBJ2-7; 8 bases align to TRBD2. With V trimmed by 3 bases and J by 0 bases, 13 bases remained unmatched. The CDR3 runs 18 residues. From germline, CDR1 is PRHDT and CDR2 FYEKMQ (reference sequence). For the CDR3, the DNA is TGTGCCAGCAGCTTGACCGGGGGGGTAGCGGGATTCTCCTACGAGCAGTACTTC. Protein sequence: CASSLTGGVAGFSYEQYF.

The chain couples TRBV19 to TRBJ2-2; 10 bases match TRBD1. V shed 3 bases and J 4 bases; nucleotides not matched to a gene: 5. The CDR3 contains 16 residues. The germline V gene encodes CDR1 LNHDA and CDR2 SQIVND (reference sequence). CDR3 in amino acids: CASSIRGQGSTGELFF. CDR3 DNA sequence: TGTGCCAGTAGTATCCGGGGACAGGGGAGCACCGGGGAGCTGTTTTTT.

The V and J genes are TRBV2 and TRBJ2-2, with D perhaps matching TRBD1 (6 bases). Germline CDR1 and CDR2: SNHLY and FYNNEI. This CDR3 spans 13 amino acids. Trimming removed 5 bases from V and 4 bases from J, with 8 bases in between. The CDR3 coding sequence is TGTGCCAGCAGTATCAGGGGCACCGGGGAGCTGTTTTTT. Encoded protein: CASSIRGTGELFF.

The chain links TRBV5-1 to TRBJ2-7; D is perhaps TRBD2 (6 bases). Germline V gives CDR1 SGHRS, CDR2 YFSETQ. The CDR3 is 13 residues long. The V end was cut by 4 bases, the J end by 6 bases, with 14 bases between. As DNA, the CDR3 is TGCGCCAGCAGCCAGAGCACTAGCCCCGAGCAGTACTTC. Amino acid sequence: CASSQSTSPEQYF.

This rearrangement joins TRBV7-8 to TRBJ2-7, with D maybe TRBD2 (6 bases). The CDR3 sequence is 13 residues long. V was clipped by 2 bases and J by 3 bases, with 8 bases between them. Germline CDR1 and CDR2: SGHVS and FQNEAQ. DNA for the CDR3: TGTGCCAGCAGCTTACTGGGGGGCTACGAGCAGTACTTC. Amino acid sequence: CASSLLGGYEQYF.